This TCR beta chain was identified during a study of T-cell reconstitution after alpha-beta-depleted transplantation in children. This clonotype appeared many times. Its cognate antigen is unknown. With V trimmed by 4 bases and J by 3 bases, 4 bases remained unmatched. This CDR3 spans 14 amino acids. Germline V gives CDR1 SGDLS, CDR2 YYNGEE. Regarding the study as a whole: Reported findings indicate that, about two months after transplant, alpha-beta T cells came from several hundred expanded clones, which were derived from non-depleted graft cells. The authors attributed T-cell counts and diversity one year after transplant mostly to newly produced T cells. Surviving recipient T cells and thymic progenitors produced the high day-60 TCRbeta diversity seen in some patients.

During its preparation, the TCRbeta library received unique molecular identifiers. From the PCR reads, TCRdb called clonotypes with MiXCR, one entry per CDR3 protein. The data show roughly 280,000 distinct CDR3 sequences, around 10% seen once. Sample: peripheral blood, taken 180 days after TCRalphabeta/CD19-depleted stem cell transplant. This chain uses TRBV9 with TRBJ1-2, with 9 bases matching TRBD1. This clonotype originated in a male patient aged 2 to 9 who had a stem cell transplant for chronic granulomatous disease, so the T cells may come from the graft donor. The CDR3 protein is CASSRRDRDYGYTF. DNA for the CDR3: TGTGCCAGCAGCCGTCGGGACAGGGACTATGGCTACACCTTC. The full variable domain, rest sourced from reference TRBV9 and TRBJ1-2, is DSGVTQTPKHLITATGQRVTLRCSPRSGDLSVYWYQQSLDQGLQFLIQYYNGEERAKGNILERFSAQQFPDLHSELNLSSLELGDSALYFCASSRRDRDYGYTFGSGTRLTVV.